This TCR beta chain was recorded in a study of identical twins. General observations from the study: The models systematically underestimated how much out-of-frame TCR alpha was shared in monozygotic twins.

Many counts were recorded for this clonotype. The antigen is not known. TCRdb analysed the 5' RACE reads with MiXCR anew, one entry per CDR3 protein. The sample records under 400,000 distinct CDR3 sequences, about 9% being singletons. J was trimmed by 6 bases and V by 7 bases; bases with no gene match: 5. Germline loops: CDR1 SEHNR, CDR2 FQNEAQ (reference sequence). The CDR3 runs 13 residues. Healthy Caucasians alone served as donors. This TCR was recovered from a woman aged 45-65 years in good health. The sequenced sample was naive T cells sorted from blood. The chain employs TRBV7-9 and TRBJ2-2, with 7 bases aligning to TRBD2. The CDR3: CASKTGGAGELFF. In nucleotides, the CDR3 is TGTGCCAGCAAGACGGGAGGCGCCGGGGAGCTGTTTTTT. Filled out from reference TRBV7-9 and TRBJ2-2, the complete variable domain reads DTGVSQNPRHKITKRGQNVTFRCDPISEHNRLYWYRQTLGQGPEFLTYFQNEAQLEKSRLLSDRFSAERPKGSFSTLEIQRTEQGDSAMYLCASKTGGAGELFFGEGSRLTVL.